Listed here are 26 T cell receptor beta chains from one sample, sequenced in a study of T cells in Graves' hyperthyroidism and ophthalmopathy. There were TCR beta CDR3 regions amplified from RNA transcripts. First-round RT-PCR targeting the TCR CDR3 was performed with the HTBI primer set. Using its own MiXCR run on the multiplex PCR reads, TCRdb lists one record per CDR3 protein. The repertoire holds under 700,000 distinct CDR3 sequences, with approximately 44% as singletons. The sequencing sample was made of peripheral blood or thyroid tissue (not recorded which). These receptor sequences come from a young woman with Graves' hyperthyroidism.

The V call is TRBV24-1, the J call TRBJ2-7; D is possibly TRBD1 or TRBD2 (7 bases each). CDR3 length: 14 amino acids. From germline, CDR1 is KGHDR and CDR2 SFDVKD. V lost 3 bases to trimming and J lost 5 bases, with 13 bases between them. The CDR3 loop reads CATSDGAGGDEQYF. CDR3 bases: TGTGCCACCAGTGATGGGGCAGGGGGGGACGAGCAGTACTTC.

The rearrangement links TRBV15 to TRBJ1-2, with 9 bases aligning to TRBD1. CDR1 and CDR2 (germline): LNHNV, YYDKDF (reference sequence). The CDR3 contains 17 residues. With 4 bases clipped from V and 4 bases from J, the junction kept 13 bases outside the gene matches. The CDR3 loop reads CATSINRDRVLLYGYTF. The CDR3 DNA reads as TGTGCCACCAGCATCAACCGGGACAGGGTACTCCTCTATGGCTACACCTTC.

The chain links TRBV5-6 to TRBJ2-5; a possible D gene is TRBD1 (5 bases). With 5 bases removed from V and 5 bases from J, the gap between germline ends came to 25 bases. CDR1 and CDR2 (germline): SGHDT, YYEEEE. This CDR3 spans 17 amino acids. CDR3 sequence (DNA): TGTGCCAGCAGTCCTGACAGCAGTTTAGGCTCTTTCGAGACCCAGTACTTC. Its protein product is CASSPDSSLGSFETQYF.

This clonotype was seen ten or more times. The V and J genes are TRBV2 and TRBJ1-1; 7 nucleotides line up with TRBD1. Germline V gene data show CDR1 as SNHLY and CDR2 as FYNNEI. The CDR3 totals 14 residues. Losses at the gene ends were 5 bases for V and 0 bases for J; bases not matched to a gene: 3. The CDR3 sequence is CASSRTGLNTEAFF. In DNA form, the CDR3 reads TGTGCCAGCAGTAGGACAGGACTGAACACTGAAGCTTTCTTT.

Only a few counts were recorded for this clonotype. The gene calls are TRBV7-2 and TRBJ2-7, with D uncertain. Germline assignment: CDR1 SGHTA and CDR2 FQGNSA. V dropped 5 bases and J dropped 4 bases, with 12 bases sitting between them. This CDR3 contains 13 residues. DNA of the CDR3: TGTGCCAGCAGCCCGTGGCCCCCTTACGAGCAGTACTTC. The encoded protein is CASSPWPPYEQYF. Filled out from reference TRBV7-2 and TRBJ2-7, the complete variable domain reads GAGVSQSPSNKVTEKGKDVELRCDPISGHTALYWYRQSLGQGLEFLIYFQGNSAPDKSGLPSDRFSAERTGGSVSTLTIQRTQQEDSAVYLCASSPWPPYEQYFGPGTRLTVT.

This clonotype has more than one count but fewer than ten. The chain carries TRBV12-3 or TRBV12-4 and TRBJ2-2, with D possibly TRBD2 on 6 matching bases. The CDR3 extends over 14 amino acids. Trimming took off 5 bases at V and 3 bases at J, with 10 bases between the two ends. CDR3 nucleotides: TGTGCCAGCAGTAACGGCGGGGACACCGGGGAGCTGTTTTTT. It specifies CASSNGGDTGELFF.

This chain connects TRBV15 to TRBJ1-4; possible D gene TRBD1, 6 bases. The CDR3 consists of 17 residues. Germline values: CDR1 LNHNV, CDR2 YYDKDF (reference sequence). Deletions cut 3 bases from V and 3 bases from J, with 17 bases between. The CDR3 is CATSSPRDTGANEKLFF. CDR3 nucleotides: TGTGCCACCAGCAGTCCCCGGGACACAGGAGCTAATGAAAAACTGTTTTTT. Based on the CDR3 plus reference TRBV15 and TRBJ1-4, the full variable domain is DAMVIQNPRYQVTQFGKPVTLSCSQTLNHNVMYWYQQKSSQAPKLLFHYYDKDFNNEADTPDNFQSRRPNTSFCFLDIRSPGLGDTAMYLCATSSPRDTGANEKLFFGSGTQLSVL.

The rearrangement uses TRBV7-2 and TRBJ1-2; D is uncertain. The germline CDR1 and CDR2 sequences are SGHTA and FQGNSA. This CDR3 contains 13 residues. The V end lost 5 bases, the J end lost 1 base, and 8 bases lay between the germline ends. This CDR3 is CASSTQHNYGYTF. The CDR3 DNA sequence: TGTGCCAGCAGCACACAGCATAACTATGGCTACACCTTC. The whole variable domain, filled in from reference TRBV7-2 and TRBJ1-2, reads GAGVSQSPSNKVTEKGKDVELRCDPISGHTALYWYRQSLGQGLEFLIYFQGNSAPDKSGLPSDRFSAERTGGSVSTLTIQRTQQEDSAVYLCASSTQHNYGYTFGSGTRLTVV.

Points on this clonotype: A much larger clone lies a single base off, so this may be a read error. The V gene is TRBV7-8, the J gene TRBJ1-1; D may be TRBD1 (5 bases). The CDR3 has 14 residues. The germline V gene encodes CDR1 SGHVS and CDR2 FQNEAQ. Trimming took 4 bases from V and 1 from J, leaving 10 bases between them. The DNA for the CDR3 is TGTGCCAGCAGCTCACTGACAGCGAACACTGAAGCTTTCTTT. Encoded protein: CASSSLTANTEAFF.

A word on this clonotype: The junction shows a germline mismatch at one end, possibly a read error. The chain uses TRBV5-4 and TRBJ2-5; the D call may be TRBD1 or TRBD2 (7 bases each). The CDR3 loop spans 16 amino acids. In germline, CDR1 is SGHNT, CDR2 YYREEE (reference sequence). The CDR3 here is CASSQERGQTGGTQYF. Written as DNA, the CDR3 is TGCGCCAGCAGCCAAGAAAGGGGACAGACGGGGGGGACCCAGTACTTC.

Concerning this clonotype: Because the CDR3 is missing its conserved closing phenylalanine or tryptophan, this is likely a read error. No DNA is shown, since the ends of the CDR3 on it are uncertain; the CDR3 is the one TCRdb lists. The chain combines TRBV15 with TRBJ1-6. CDR1 LNHNV and CDR2 YYDKDF come from the germline V gene (reference sequence). The CDR3 extends over 8 residues, inclusive of both ends. CDR3 loop: CATSRDHS.

This chain connects TRBV14 to TRBJ1-1; no definite D call. Germline CDR1 SGHDN, CDR2 FVKESK. Deletions cut 4 bases from V and 4 bases from J, with 16 bases between. The CDR3 runs to 15 residues. In DNA form, the CDR3 reads TGTGCCAGCAGCCCCCGGGCAGGCTCGGTCACTGAAGCTTTCTTT. Its protein is CASSPRAGSVTEAFF.

This chain links TRBV15 with TRBJ2-5, with 10 bases that match TRBD1. Trimming at V came to 0 bases and at J to 1 base, leaving 5 bases not matched to a gene. Germline CDR1 is LNHNV and CDR2 is YYDKDF (reference sequence). The CDR3 covers 17 residues. In DNA form, the CDR3 reads TGTGCCACCAGCAGAGACCAGGGACAGGGGATCCAAGAGACCCAGTACTTC. This sequence encodes CATSRDQGQGIQETQYF.

This clonotype was recorded many times. The chain employs TRBV7-9 and TRBJ1-1; D possibly corresponds to TRBD1 (5 bases). V was pared by 1 base and J by 10 bases, with 10 bases between. Germline V gene sequence: CDR1 SEHNR, CDR2 FQNEAQ (reference sequence). This CDR3 region has 12 residues. DNA of the CDR3: TGTGCCAGCAGCTTAGGCAGGGCGGGAGCTTTCTTT. As protein: CASSLGRAGAFF.

The CDR3 DNA is TGTGCCACCCGGAGTGGGGCTGACTACGAGCAGTACTTC. It specifies CATRSGADYEQYF. The rearrangement links TRBV7-6 to TRBJ2-7; D is possibly TRBD1 (5 bases). The CDR3 has 13 amino acids. V lost 10 bases, J lost 3 bases, and 16 bases lay in between. Germline assignment: CDR1 SGHVS and CDR2 FNYEAQ.

This clonotype was detected only a few times. The genes are TRBV11-1 and TRBJ1-4; no definite D call. The CDR3 has 14 amino acids. CDR1 SGHAT and CDR2 FQDESV come from the germline V gene (reference sequence). V was shortened by 6 bases and J by 5 bases, with 13 bases between the two germline ends. Written as DNA, the CDR3 is TGTGCCAGCAGTTTAAGGACGGCAAATGAAAAACTGTTTTTT. Translating it yields CASSLRTANEKLFF.

A note on this clonotype: One end of the junction is discordant with germline, which a read error may explain. The chain is built from TRBV5-1 and TRBJ2-6; D tentatively fits TRBD1 or TRBD2 (6 bases each). CDR3 size: 13 residues. Germline lookup yields CDR1 SGHRS and CDR2 YFSETQ. The CDR3 spells CASRESGASVLTF. CDR3 nucleotide sequence: TGCGCCAGCCGCGAGTCGGGGGCCAGCGTCCTGACTTTC. The full variable domain, rest sourced from reference TRBV5-1 and TRBJ2-6, is KAGVTQTPRYLIKTRGQQVTLSCSPISGHRSVSWYQQTPGQGLQFLFEYFSETQRNKGNFPGRFSGRQFSNSRSEMNVSTLELGDSALYLCASRESGASVLTFGAGSRLTVL.

The J gene is TRBJ1-6, the V gene TRBV10-3, with D uncertain. This CDR3 contains 11 residues. Germline V gene lookup returns CDR1 ENHRY and CDR2 SYGVKD. The germline V and J ends were trimmed by 3 bases and 12 bases, with 6 bases remaining between them. The chain's CDR3 is CAISEELPLHF. The CDR3 nucleotides read TGTGCCATCAGTGAAGAGTTACCCCTCCACTTT.

This clonotype has a handful of counts. The genes are TRBV2 and TRBJ2-7, with a possible D match to TRBD1 (5 bases). Germline V gives CDR1 SNHLY, CDR2 FYNNEI. This CDR3 is built from 13 residues. Trimming shortened V by 6 bases and J by 3 bases, and 12 bases separated the two germline ends. The CDR3 sequence is CASSLRQYYEQYF. CDR3 in DNA: TGTGCCAGCAGCTTGAGACAGTACTACGAGCAGTACTTC.

This clonotype was counted a single time. The chain recombines TRBV7-9 with TRBJ1-1, with D uncertain. The CDR3 runs to 13 residues. Germline-derived CDR1 and CDR2 are SEHNR and FQNEAQ (reference sequence). The V and J ends lost 5 bases and 0 bases respectively, with 7 bases between them. In DNA, the CDR3 is TGTGCCAGCAGCCAAGAATTGAACACTGAAGCTTTCTTT. This encodes CASSQELNTEAFF.

J is TRBJ1-1 and V is TRBV10-3, with a weak D call TRBD1 (5 bases). V gave up 11 bases and J gave up 3 bases, with 16 bases separating them. Looked up from germline, CDR1 is ENHRY and CDR2 is SYGVKD. This CDR3 has 13 residues. This CDR3 reads CAWSVRDHTEAFF. The CDR3 DNA reads TGTGCCTGGAGTGTAAGGGACCACACTGAAGCTTTCTTT.

The chain links TRBV5-1 to TRBJ1-1, with D hard to call. Germline lookup yields CDR1 SGHRS and CDR2 YFSETQ. The V gene lost 4 bases and the J gene lost 4 bases, with 14 bases spanning the gap. This CDR3 is built from 14 residues. Here the CDR3 DNA reads TGCGCCAGCAGCCCCCGGGCCCTGGGCACTGAAGCTTTCTTT. Protein product: CASSPRALGTEAFF.

This clonotype was seen repeatedly, ten times or more. The chain couples TRBV20-1 to TRBJ2-7; 7 bases are shared with TRBD1. J gave up 6 bases and V 3 bases, and 5 bases lay outside the gene matches. Germline-derived CDR1 and CDR2 are DFQATT and SNEGSKA (reference sequence). The CDR3 is made up of 12 amino acids. The CDR3 coding sequence is TGCAGTGCTAGGCCGACAGGGCTCGAGCAGTACTTC. It yields the protein CSARPTGLEQYF.

Note on this clonotype: One junction end does not reproduce the germline sequence, and a read error may be involved. In DNA form, the CDR3 reads TGTGCCAGCAAATCCGAGAGCGGGGCCTACGAGCAGTACTTC. Translated: CASKSESGAYEQYF. This chain uses TRBV5-1 with TRBJ2-7; TRBD2 aligns across 7 bases. Germline CDR1 and CDR2: SGHRS and YFSETQ. CDR3 length: 14 amino acids.

The rearrangement joins TRBV24-1 to TRBJ2-2, with 8 bases lining up with TRBD1. Germline CDR1 and CDR2: KGHDR and SFDVKD. The CDR3 has 16 amino acids. V lost 4 bases to trimming and J lost 2 bases; unmatched junction nucleotides: 5. The DNA of the CDR3 is TGTGCCACCAGTGACCCGGACAGGGCAAACACCGGGGAGCTGTTTTTT. Its protein is CATSDPDRANTGELFF.

A single count supports this clonotype. The J gene is TRBJ1-1, the V gene TRBV2; D call uncertain. CDR1 is SNHLY and CDR2 is FYNNEI in the germline V gene. The CDR3 is 12 amino acids. CDR3 nucleotides: TGTGCTAGTAAGACCTCGAACACTGAAGCTTTCTTT. Protein: CASKTSNTEAFF.